Listed below are T cell receptor beta chains from one sample, sequenced in a study of beta chain features in type 1 diabetes. TCRdb keeps only in-frame clones here, not all; method: immunoSEQ multiplex PCR. The sample includes more than 150,000 clones, roughly 9.1% of them seen just once. Input material: central memory CD4+ T cells from blood. Source of these receptors: a young woman in good health. Each CDR3 is given with its conserved first and last residue. A D gene is named only where the DNA matches it firmly. The size entry is marked missing in some rows and otherwise reads once, few, many or a size class.

>TRBJ2-5|many|TRBD2|TRBV7-9
TGTGCCAGCAGCTCACAACTAGCGGGAGGAGAGACCCAGTACTTC
CASSSQLAGGETQYF
>TRBJ1-1|few|TRBD1|TRBV27
TGTGCCAGCAGTTTGCACCAGGGGGCTGAAGCTTTCTTT
CASSLHQGAEAFF
>TRBJ2-5|few|NA|TRBV5-4
TGTGCCAGCAGCTTGGAAGGGGTTCAAGAGACCCAGTACTTC
CASSLEGVQETQYF
>TRBJ2-7|few|TRBD1|TRBV19
TGTGCCAGTTCCAGGGGGCCCTCCTACGAGCAGTACTTC
CASSRGPSYEQYF
>TRBJ1-2|few|TRBD1|TRBV18
TGTGCCAGCTCACCAACGGGACAGGATCATGGCTACACCTTC
CASSPTGQDHGYTF
>TRBJ1-1|NA|NA|TRBV5-1
TGCGCCAGCAGGGGGGGTCAAGTAGAGACTGAAGCTTTCTTT
CASRGGQVETEAFF
>TRBJ1-1|NA|NA|TRBV6-5
TGTGCCAGCAGTGCTCCGGACCTAGCCACTGAAGCTTTCTTT
CASSAPDLATEAFF
>TRBJ2-3|few|TRBD1|TRBV5-1
TGCGCCAGCAGCCCCGGACAGGGATTCACAGATACGCAGTATTTT
CASSPGQGFTDTQYF
>TRBJ2-2|NA|NA|TRBV15
TGTGCCACCAGCAGAGGCCGCGTCTTGAGTGGCGGGGAGCTGTTTTTT
CATSRGRVLSGGELFF
>TRBJ1-1|NA|TRBD1|TRBV5-6
TGTGCCAGCAGCTTACCGGGACAGGGGACTGATTTTGAAGCTTTCTTT
CASSLPGQGTDFEAFF
>TRBJ1-2|NA|NA|TRBV2
TGTGCCAGCAGTCAGGCTAAGGACTATGGCTACACCTTC
CASSQAKDYGYTF
>TRBJ2-3|NA|NA|TRBV5-4
TGTGCCAGCAGCTTTAGAGCGCAAGCGACAGATACGCAGTATTTT
CASSFRAQATDTQYF
>TRBJ2-2|few|NA|TRBV5-1
TGCGCCAGCGGAGCCCCATCCTTAGGGGAGCTGTTTTTT
CASGAPSLGELFF
>TRBJ2-3|NA|NA|TRBV4-2
TGTGCCAGCAGCCAAGATTGGCGGAGCACAGATACGCAGTATTTT
CASSQDWRSTDTQYF
>TRBJ2-3|few|NA|TRBV29-1
TGCAGCGTTCCAGGGGGAGCGGGAGTGGCAGATACGCAGTATTTT
CSVPGGAGVADTQYF
>TRBJ1-5|NA|TRBD1|TRBV2
TGTGCCAGCAGCCCGCCAGGGGGCGGGGAGCCCCAGCATTTT
CASSPPGGGEPQHF
>TRBJ2-3|NA|NA|TRBV5-1
TGCGCCAGCAGCCCGGGGGACCTATCGACTAGCACAGATACGCAGTATTTT
CASSPGDLSTSTDTQYF
>TRBJ2-7|NA|NA|TRBV7-2
TGTGCCAGCAGCTTAGGCCCCGGGACTCTGTACGAGCAGTACTTC
CASSLGPGTLYEQYF
>TRBJ2-3|NA|TRBD2|TRBV5-1
TGCGCCAGCAGCTCGGGACTAGCGAAAGATACGCAGTATTTT
CASSSGLAKDTQYF
>TRBJ2-1|few|TRBD2|TRBV6-1
TGTGCCAGCAGTGAAGTAGCGGGAGCCTTAAAGAACAATGAGCAGTTCTTC
CASSEVAGALKNNEQFF
>TRBJ1-2|few|TRBD1|TRBV2
TGTGCCAGCAGTGGAGGTGGCAGGGGGAATGGCTACACCTTC
CASSGGGRGNGYTF
>TRBJ2-1|few|TRBD1|TRBV12-5
TGTGCTAGTGGTTTGGTATCAGGGGGCCCCCACAATGAGCAGTTCTTC
CASGLVSGGPHNEQFF
>TRBJ1-1|few|NA|TRBV29-1
TGCAGGGCCGGGTCCCGGAGCGACACTGAAGCTTTCTTT
CRAGSRSDTEAFF
>TRBJ2-1|few|TRBD1|TRBV9
TGTGCCAGCAGCGTAGTCCCCTCGACAGGGTTTATTGAGCAGTTCTTC
CASSVVPSTGFIEQFF
>TRBJ2-7|few|TRBD2|TRBV11-3
TGTGCCAGCAGCGCTAGCGGGAGTTCTTACGAGCAGTACTTC
CASSASGSSYEQYF
>TRBJ2-5|NA|NA|TRBV4-1
TGCGCCAGCAGCCCGGGGGGCCCCGAGACCCAGTACTTC
CASSPGGPETQYF
>TRBJ1-2|few|NA|TRBV12-2
TGTGCAAGTCGCTCCCGGGGGGCGCCGAACTATGGCTACACCTTC
CASRSRGAPNYGYTF
>TRBJ2-1|many|TRBD2|TRBV14
TGTGCCAGCAGCCTCCCGGGACTAGGAATCAATGAGCAGTTCTTC
CASSLPGLGINEQFF
>TRBJ2-5|many|TRBD2|TRBV4-2
TGTGCCAGCAGCCAAGATTTACTAGCGGGGGGGGGCATGAAGACCCAGTACTTC
CASSQDLLAGGGMKTQYF
>TRBJ2-7|few|TRBD1|TRBV14
TGTGCCAGCAGCCTCCTAGACGGGACAGGGGGCTACGAGCAGTACTTC
CASSLLDGTGGYEQYF
>TRBJ2-1|few|TRBD2|TRBV15
TGTGCCACCAGCAGAGATATGCGGGGGGCCTACAATGAGCAGTTCTTC
CATSRDMRGAYNEQFF
>TRBJ2-5|many|TRBD2|TRBV2
TGTGCCAGCAGTGGACTAGCTGAAGAGACCCAGTACTTC
CASSGLAEETQYF
>TRBJ1-1|few|TRBD1|TRBV19
TGTGCCAGTATGCGGAGGCACGAACAGGGGACTGAAGCTTTCTTT
CASMRRHEQGTEAFF
>TRBJ1-4|NA|NA|TRBV7-8
TGTGCCAGCAGCACGGGGAACGAAAAACTGTTTTTT
CASSTGNEKLFF
>TRBJ2-5|few|NA|TRBV30
TGTGCCTGGAGCGGTGAGGAGACCCAGTACTTC
CAWSGEETQYF
>TRBJ1-2|few|NA|TRBV6-5
TGTGCCAGCAGTTACAGGAGGGTCAACTATGGCTACACCTTC
CASSYRRVNYGYTF
>TRBJ1-5|few|TRBD1|TRBV6-5
TGTGCCAGCAGCTGGGACAGAAATCAGCCCCAGCATTTT
CASSWDRNQPQHF
>TRBJ1-2|NA|NA|TRBV5-1
TGCGCCAGCAGCTCTGGCCCCGGGGATGGCTATGGCTACACCTTC
CASSSGPGDGYGYTF
>TRBJ1-4|few|TRBD1|TRBV7-9
TGTGCCAGCAGCCCCGGACAGGGGAAGGGTGAAAAACTGTTTTTT
CASSPGQGKGEKLFF
>TRBJ1-2|many|TRBD1|TRBV29-1
TGCAGCGTTGGGCTTCCGGGACAGTCGACGGGCTACACCTTC
CSVGLPGQSTGYTF
>TRBJ1-5|few|TRBD1|TRBV4-1
TGCGCCAGCAGCCAGGTTGGGTCAGGGACAGGTGACTTTTGGCCCCAGCATTTT
CASSQVGSGTGDFWPQHF
>TRBJ1-2|NA|NA|TRBV5-6
TGTGCCAGCAGCTTGCGGGTAGAATATGGCTACACCTTC
CASSLRVEYGYTF
>TRBJ2-1|few|TRBD1|TRBV7-9
TGTGCCAGCAGCCGGGGACAGGGTGATCGAAATGAGCAGTTCTTC
CASSRGQGDRNEQFF
>TRBJ2-1|NA|TRBD1|TRBV9
TGTGCCAGCAGCCAACGGGACAGAGCCTACAATGAGCAGTTCTTC
CASSQRDRAYNEQFF
>TRBJ2-4|NA|TRBD2|TRBV5-1
TGCGCCAGCAGCTTGGACAGCGGGGGGGCCAAAAACATTCAGTACTTC
CASSLDSGGAKNIQYF
>TRBJ2-5|few|TRBD2|TRBV2
TGTGCCAGCAGTGAAAGCGGGAGTCAGACCCAGTACTTC
CASSESGSQTQYF
>TRBJ2-1|NA|TRBD1|TRBV6-6
TGTGCCAGCGGGGACAGGGGACACAATGAGCAGTTCTTC
CASGDRGHNEQFF
>TRBJ2-7|NA|TRBD2|TRBV7-2
TGTGCCAGCAGCTTAGACTCCGGGACTAGCGCATACGAGCAGTACTTC
CASSLDSGTSAYEQYF
>TRBJ2-5|NA|NA|TRBV2
TGTGCCAGCAGCTATGCTAGCGTGGAGACCCAGTACTTC
CASSYASVETQYF
>TRBJ2-7|NA|TRBD2|TRBV11-2
TGTGCCAGCTACCCGGGAGGCGGGGGGGCCTTTGAGCAGTACTTC
CASYPGGGGAFEQYF
>TRBJ2-1|few|TRBD1|TRBV7-2
TGTGCCAGCAGCTATACCCAGGGACAGGGCTACAATGAGCAGTTCTTC
CASSYTQGQGYNEQFF
>TRBJ1-4|few|NA|TRBV9
TGTGCCAGCAGCGCTAGACACGGACTTAATGAAAAACTGTTTTTT
CASSARHGLNEKLFF
>TRBJ1-2|NA|NA|TRBV9
TGTGCCAGCAGCGTAGGGCAGGGACTCGGCGGCTACACCTTC
CASSVGQGLGGYTF
>TRBJ2-5|many|TRBD1|TRBV11-2
TGTGCCAGCAGCCGAGGGGGACAGGGGGCGCGAGAGACCCAGTACTTC
CASSRGGQGARETQYF
>TRBJ2-1|NA|NA|TRBV9
TGTGCCAGCAGCGTAGGGGCTGCGGGGACCTACAATGAGCAGTTCTTC
CASSVGAAGTYNEQFF
>TRBJ2-1|few|NA|TRBV11-2
TGTGCCAGCAGCATCGGACTTGACAATGAGCAGTTCTTC
CASSIGLDNEQFF
>TRBJ1-5|NA|TRBD1|TRBV2
TGTGCCAGCAGAGGACAGGCTGGTCAGCCCCAGCATTTT
CASRGQAGQPQHF